Listed here are 9 T cell receptor beta chains from one sample, sequenced in a study of blood T cell repertoires in COVID-19. TCRdb keeps only in-frame clones here, not all; method: immunoSEQ multiplex PCR. The table has 130,000 to 150,000 clones, more than 80% seen once. The specimen was peripheral blood. The receptors come from a human donor with acute or convalescent COVID-19. The donor label of this sample is uncertain.

This clone was picked up one time. This chain uses TRBV5-1 with TRBJ2-2; D is perhaps TRBD2 (5 bases). V was shortened by 2 bases and J by 3 bases, with 11 bases between the two germline ends. The CDR3 is made up of 15 amino acids. Germline values: CDR1 SGHRS, CDR2 YFSETQ. This CDR3 is CASSFPTTYTGELFF. The DNA of the CDR3 is TGCGCCAGCAGCTTCCCGACTACCTACACCGGGGAGCTGTTTTTT.

The genes are TRBV19 and TRBJ1-6, with 10 bases lining up with TRBD1. This CDR3 spans 13 amino acids. With 7 bases clipped from V and 8 bases from J, the junction kept 2 bases outside the gene matches. Germline CDR1 LNHDA, CDR2 SQIVND (reference sequence). DNA of the CDR3: TGTGCCAGTAAAGGGACAGGGGATTCACCCCTCCACTTT. Translating it yields CASKGTGDSPLHF.

The chain recombines TRBV7-6 with TRBJ2-7; 7 bases map to TRBD1. The CDR3 sequence is 15 residues long. The trim removed 5 bases at V and 0 bases at J, leaving 7 bases unmatched. Germline V gene lookup returns CDR1 SGHVS and CDR2 FNYEAQ. In DNA, the CDR3 is TGTGCCAGCAGCCCGCGACAGGGTGTCTCCTACGAGCAGTACTTC. This sequence encodes CASSPRQGVSYEQYF.

This clone was observed once. The chain employs TRBV7-2 and TRBJ2-5; D might be TRBD1 (5 bases). Germline-derived CDR1 and CDR2 are SGHTA and FQGNSA. The V end lost 6 bases, the J end lost 5 bases, and 10 bases lay between the germline ends. This CDR3 comprises 12 residues. CDR3 region: CASSRGVETQYF. The CDR3 region has the DNA TGTGCCAGCAGTAGGGGTGTTGAGACCCAGTACTTC.

CDR3 bases: TGTGCCATCAGGGCCCCCTTCTATGGCTACACCTTC. This encodes CAIRAPFYGYTF. The chain combines TRBV10-3 with TRBJ1-2, with D hard to call. Trimming shortened V by 6 bases and J by 4 bases, and 9 bases separated the two germline ends. The length of the CDR3 is 12 residues. Per germline, CDR1 ENHRY and CDR2 SYGVKD.

The rearrangement uses TRBV19 and TRBJ1-2, with 8 bases aligning to TRBD1. This CDR3 is 13 amino acids long. CDR1 is LNHDA and CDR2 is SQIVND in the germline V gene (reference sequence). V gave up 4 bases and J gave up 3 bases; unmatched junction bases: 1. This chain's CDR3 is CASSTGGDYGYTF. The CDR3 region has the DNA TGTGCCAGTAGTACAGGGGGCGACTATGGCTACACCTTC.

The J gene is TRBJ2-1, the V gene TRBV10-1, with 7 bases that match TRBD2. Germline lookup yields CDR1 WNHNN and CDR2 SYGVQD (reference sequence). Trimming removed 0 bases from V and 6 bases from J; junction bases left unmatched: 5. CDR3 length: 15 amino acids. The CDR3 coding sequence is TGCGCCAGCAGTGAGTCGGGGACTACAATCAATGAGCAGTTCTTC. Protein: CASSESGTTINEQFF.

The CDR3 region has the DNA TGTGCCTGGAGTGGGGGACACAACACAGATACGCAGTATTTT. The encoded protein is CAWSGGHNTDTQYF. This rearrangement joins TRBV30 to TRBJ2-3; the D gene is possibly TRBD1 (6 bases). The CDR3 sequence is 14 residues long. V lost 1 base and J 2 bases, leaving 10 bases between the germline ends. Germline V gene lookup returns CDR1 GTSNPN and CDR2 SVGIG (reference sequence).

This clone was counted between two and nine times. The chain couples TRBV7-9 to TRBJ2-7, with D possibly TRBD1 on 6 matching bases. The V gene lost 5 bases and the J gene lost 3 bases, with 11 bases spanning the gap. In germline, CDR1 is SEHNR, CDR2 FQNEAQ (reference sequence). The CDR3 loop spans 13 amino acids. CDR3 bases: TGTGCCAGCAGCGCCCGGGACAACTACGAGCAGTACGTC. This encodes CASSARDNYEQYV.